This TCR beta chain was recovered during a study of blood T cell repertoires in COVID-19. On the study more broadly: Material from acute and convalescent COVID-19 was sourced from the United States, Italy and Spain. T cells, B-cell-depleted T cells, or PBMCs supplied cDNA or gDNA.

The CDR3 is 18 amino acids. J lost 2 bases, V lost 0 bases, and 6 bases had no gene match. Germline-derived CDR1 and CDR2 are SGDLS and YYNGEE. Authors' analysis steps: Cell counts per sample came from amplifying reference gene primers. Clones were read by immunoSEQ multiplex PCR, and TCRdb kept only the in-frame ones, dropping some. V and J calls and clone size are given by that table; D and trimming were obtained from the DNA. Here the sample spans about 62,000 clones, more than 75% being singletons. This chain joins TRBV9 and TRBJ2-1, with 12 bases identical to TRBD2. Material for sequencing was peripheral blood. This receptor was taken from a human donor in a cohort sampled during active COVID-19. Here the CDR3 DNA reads TGTGCCAGCAGCGTAGGACTAGCGGGGGTATTAACCTACAATGAGCAGTTCTTC. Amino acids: CASSVGLAGVLTYNEQFF.